The text below deals with one T cell receptor (beta chain). Its antigen has not been determined. There are no base qualities to consult, and no much larger clone falls within one base. The CDR3 goes from the cysteine to the phenylalanine over 14 residues. Here the CDR3 DNA is all that survives: 42 bases in frame from base 1. V loses 0 bases, J loses 0 bases, and the germline ends lie 6 bases apart. CDR1 SGDLS and CDR2 YYNGEE were looked up in the germline V gene. The data were taken from a study of blood T cell repertoires in COVID-19 (dated by TCRdb to 2018 to 2020). General notes on the study: Samples covering the acute and convalescent phases of COVID-19 were provided by collaborators in the United States, Italy and Spain. The prospective study material was composed of cDNA or gDNA derived from T cells, B-cell-depleted T cells, or PBMCs. Deeply sampled blood TCRbeta repertoires from subjects exposed to, actively infected with, or recovered from COVID-19 were included in the dataset. The repertoires were released in a freely available public database intended as a resource for research on the immune response to SARS-CoV-2. The samples were drawn from two sources: the first 160 participants of the ongoing ImmuneRACE study, and 1,000 to 1,500 subjects contributed by 6 global collaborators. Nearly every sample came with metadata listing a de-identified subject ID, COVID-19 status, age in years and sex. Where available, HLA class I and class II types were obtained from metadata supplied by the sample provider rather than from assay-based typing. The research as a whole found: The quantity of clinical and demographic metadata differed by source and by participant and was supplied without curation.

The immunoSEQ Assay, a bias-controlled multiplex PCR, was used to amplify TCRbeta CDR3 regions from genomic DNA. For the original study's pipeline: The number of nucleated cells in each sample was estimated by amplification of reference gene primers within the assay. Sequence reads were collapsed and filtered to measure the absolute abundance of every unique TCRbeta CDR3 rearrangement. For each sample, productive Simpson clonality was calculated as the square root of Simpson's diversity index across productive rearrangements. This is the immuneACCESS table as TCRdb keeps it, with only in-frame sequences that have V and J called. A part of the clones is gone; compared with another copy, unresolved V genes explain less than half, and the rest is unexplained. The V and J calls and clone size were taken over from that table, and D and trimming were inferred from the DNA. For this sample the table gives about 200,000 clones, of which under 90% were detected only once. The top ten clones comprise about 4.8% of the sample.

Each collaborating institution followed its own protocols to collect whole blood in K2EDTA tubes. For TCRbeta analysis, collaborators shipped samples as frozen whole blood, isolated PBMCs, or DNA extracted from either of those sample types. The sequence was obtained from a man aged 50-60 years with acute or convalescent COVID-19. The specimen was peripheral blood. Recombination linked TRBV9 to TRBJ1-2, with no confident D gene call. The bases read TGTGCCAGCAGCGTAGCCGGAGCTAACTATGGCTACACCTTC. Translated, it gives CASSVAGANYGYTF.